The T cell receptor (beta chain) described here comes from a study of blood T cell repertoires in COVID-19. Libraries were prepared by immunoSEQ multiplex PCR; TCRdb keeps only in-frame clonotypes and omits some of them. This table has roughly 240,000 clones, 75% to 85% appearing once. Per germline, CDR1 LGHNA and CDR2 YSLEER. The CDR3 runs 16 residues. V was pared by 3 bases and J by 3 bases, with 8 bases of the junction left unmatched. J is TRBJ2-3 and V is TRBV4-3, with 8 bases that match TRBD1. Material: peripheral blood. This clonotype originated in a man in his fifties with COVID-19, enrolled during active disease. CDR3 nucleotide sequence: TGCGCCAGCAGCCAGGGGACAGGATTTTTGACAGATACGCAGTATTTT. Protein product: CASSQGTGFLTDTQYF.